The TCR beta chain described here comes from a study of T cells in Graves' hyperthyroidism and ophthalmopathy. General study points: For ophthalmopathy, model prediction preceded onset by a median approximately 6 months.

Amplified TCR beta CDR3 regions derived from RNA transcripts. In the first-round RT-PCR of the TCR CDR3, the HTBI primer set was used. TCRdb fed the multiplex PCR reads into MiXCR, producing one record per CDR3 protein. The sample lists about 560,000 distinct CDR3 sequences; 12% to 15% were seen once. This clonotype was seen many times. Antigen: not known. CDR3 length equals 17 residues. V lost 1 base to trimming and J lost 7 bases, with 19 bases between them. Diagnostic decisions used clinical symptoms, serum thyroxine and TRAb, thyroid ultrasound and orbital computed tomography. The sample comprised blood. This receptor was obtained from a woman aged 40 to 50 with Graves' hyperthyroidism. The V call is TRBV12-3 or TRBV12-4, the J call TRBJ2-2, with D tentatively TRBD1 or TRBD2 (6 bases each). In DNA, the CDR3 is TGTGCCAGCAGTTTAGTGGCCGGGGGCGTGTGGGGCGGGGAGCTGTTTTTT. Translating it yields CASSLVAGGVWGGELFF.